Listed below are T cell receptor beta chains from one sample, sequenced in a study of CD8 T cells in Susac syndrome. TCRdb reprocessed the immunoSEQ multiplex PCR reads via MiXCR and lists one record per CDR3 protein. Found here are 400,000 or so distinct CDR3 sequences, around 85% of them singletons; the top ten hold about 0.12%. Sample: CD8+ T cells from PBMCs. These receptors all come from a human donor with multiple sclerosis. CDR3s include the opening cysteine and the closing phenylalanine or tryptophan. A D gene is named only where the DNA matches it firmly. Expanded clones get a size class; other rows say once, few or many, or leave the size out.

d_call: TRBD2; clone_size: NA; v_call: TRBV4-1; j_call: TRBJ2-7; cdr3_aa: CASSPNLERDPYEQYF; cdr3_nt: TGCGCCAGCAGCCCTAATCTTGAGCGGGATCCCTACGAGCAGTACTTC
d_call: NA; clone_size: NA; v_call: TRBV6-5; j_call: TRBJ2-1; cdr3_aa: CASSYDVGKNNEQFF; cdr3_nt: TGTGCCAGCAGTTATGATGTTGGGAAAAACAATGAGCAGTTCTTC
d_call: NA; clone_size: NA; v_call: TRBV27; j_call: TRBJ2-1; cdr3_aa: CASSLDWGRSDEQFF; cdr3_nt: TGTGCCAGCAGTTTGGACTGGGGGCGGAGTGATGAGCAGTTCTTC
d_call: TRBD1; clone_size: few; v_call: TRBV4-1; j_call: TRBJ2-7; cdr3_aa: CASSQRTGEYEQYF; cdr3_nt: TGCGCCAGCAGCCAACGAACAGGGGAGTACGAGCAGTACTTC
d_call: NA; clone_size: NA; v_call: TRBV6-1; j_call: TRBJ1-3; cdr3_aa: CASSEAEGLDNTIYF; cdr3_nt: TGTGCCAGCAGTGAAGCGGAGGGCCTGGACAACACCATATATTTT
d_call: NA; clone_size: NA; v_call: TRBV29-1; j_call: TRBJ1-1; cdr3_aa: CSVDYGTMNTEAFF; cdr3_nt: TGCAGCGTTGATTATGGGACAATGAACACTGAAGCTTTCTTT
d_call: TRBD2; clone_size: NA; v_call: TRBV6-5; j_call: TRBJ2-1; cdr3_aa: CASSYSGGGYNEQFF; cdr3_nt: TGTGCCAGCAGTTACTCCGGCGGGGGATACAATGAGCAGTTCTTC
d_call: TRBD2; clone_size: NA; v_call: TRBV5-1; j_call: TRBJ2-1; cdr3_aa: CASSSLGLEVHEQFF; cdr3_nt: TGCGCCAGCAGCTCCCTCGGACTAGAGGTCCATGAGCAGTTCTTC
d_call: TRBD1; clone_size: few; v_call: TRBV6-1; j_call: TRBJ1-1; cdr3_aa: CASSELEGAAEAFF; cdr3_nt: TGTGCCAGCAGTGAATTGGAGGGGGCAGCTGAAGCTTTCTTT
d_call: NA; clone_size: NA; v_call: TRBV19; j_call: TRBJ2-1; cdr3_aa: CAISSWGNEQFF; cdr3_nt: TGTGCCATCTCGAGCTGGGGCAATGAGCAGTTCTTC
d_call: NA; clone_size: NA; v_call: TRBV4-1; j_call: TRBJ1-4; cdr3_aa: CASSQELRDGEKLFF; cdr3_nt: TGCGCCAGCAGCCAAGAGTTAAGGGATGGGGAAAAACTGTTTTTT
d_call: NA; clone_size: few; v_call: TRBV27; j_call: TRBJ2-7; cdr3_aa: CASSPGAGGYEQYF; cdr3_nt: TGTGCCAGCAGTCCTGGAGCGGGCGGGTACGAGCAGTACTTC
d_call: TRBD1; clone_size: NA; v_call: TRBV29-1; j_call: TRBJ2-7; cdr3_aa: CSVEETGMFDEQYF; cdr3_nt: TGCAGCGTTGAGGAGACAGGGATGTTTGACGAGCAGTACTTC
d_call: NA; clone_size: NA; v_call: TRBV4-1; j_call: TRBJ2-7; cdr3_aa: CASSPEPGQQYF; cdr3_nt: TGCGCCAGCAGCCCAGAACCCGGCCAGCAGTACTTC
d_call: NA; clone_size: NA; v_call: TRBV10-1; j_call: TRBJ2-7; cdr3_aa: CASKDSSYEQYF; cdr3_nt: TGCGCCAGCAAAGACAGCTCCTACGAGCAGTACTTC
d_call: TRBD2; clone_size: NA; v_call: TRBV7-8; j_call: TRBJ2-4; cdr3_aa: CASSFPRTSGKNIQYF; cdr3_nt: TGTGCCAGCAGCTTCCCTAGGACTAGCGGCAAAAACATTCAGTACTTC
d_call: TRBD1; clone_size: NA; v_call: TRBV7-2; j_call: TRBJ1-3; cdr3_aa: CASSPSRDRAGNTIYF; cdr3_nt: TGTGCCAGCAGCCCATCCCGGGACAGGGCCGGAAACACCATATATTTT
d_call: NA; clone_size: NA; v_call: TRBV12-3/TRBV12-4; j_call: TRBJ1-1; cdr3_aa: CASSKTEDTEAFF; cdr3_nt: TGTGCCAGCAGTAAGACAGAGGACACTGAAGCTTTCTTT
d_call: NA; clone_size: few; v_call: TRBV4-1; j_call: TRBJ2-2; cdr3_aa: CASSQGATGELFF; cdr3_nt: TGCGCCAGCAGCCAGGGGGCCACCGGGGAGCTGTTTTTT
d_call: NA; clone_size: NA; v_call: TRBV28; j_call: TRBJ2-5; cdr3_aa: CASSLGDLGETQYF; cdr3_nt: TGTGCCAGCAGTTTAGGGGACCTCGGGGAGACCCAGTACTTC
d_call: NA; clone_size: NA; v_call: TRBV4-1; j_call: TRBJ1-1; cdr3_aa: CASSQEGGWEAFF; cdr3_nt: TGCGCCAGCAGCCAAGAGGGAGGGTGGGAGGCTTTCTTT
d_call: NA; clone_size: NA; v_call: TRBV7-9; j_call: TRBJ1-1; cdr3_aa: CAAETTMNTEAFF; cdr3_nt: TGTGCAGCCGAAACGACCATGAACACTGAAGCTTTCTTT
d_call: NA; clone_size: once; v_call: TRBV29-1; j_call: TRBJ2-1; cdr3_aa: CSVPPPGAPYNEQFF; cdr3_nt: TGCAGCGTTCCCCCGCCAGGGGCCCCCTACAATGAGCAGTTCTTC
d_call: NA; clone_size: NA; v_call: TRBV6-6; j_call: TRBJ2-1; cdr3_aa: CASRPQAANEQFF; cdr3_nt: TGTGCCAGCAGGCCTCAGGCAGCCAATGAGCAGTTCTTC
d_call: TRBD1; clone_size: NA; v_call: TRBV3-1; j_call: TRBJ2-1; cdr3_aa: CASSPSLDRVGSNEQFF; cdr3_nt: TGTGCCAGCAGCCCCTCATTGGACAGGGTAGGATCCAATGAGCAGTTCTTC
d_call: TRBD2; clone_size: few; v_call: TRBV14; j_call: TRBJ2-1; cdr3_aa: CASSQGTSGYNEQFF; cdr3_nt: TGTGCCAGCAGCCAGGGGACTAGCGGCTACAATGAGCAGTTCTTC
d_call: NA; clone_size: NA; v_call: TRBV20-1; j_call: TRBJ2-7; cdr3_aa: CSAGKRLSDYEQYF; cdr3_nt: TGCAGTGCCGGGAAGAGACTATCAGACTACGAGCAGTACTTC
d_call: TRBD2; clone_size: NA; v_call: TRBV6-1; j_call: TRBJ2-1; cdr3_aa: CASKALGGGNNEQFF; cdr3_nt: TGTGCCAGCAAGGCCCTGGGCGGGGGGAACAATGAGCAGTTCTTC
d_call: NA; clone_size: NA; v_call: TRBV6-1; j_call: TRBJ1-4; cdr3_aa: CASILMDGNEKLFF; cdr3_nt: TGTGCCAGCATCCTGATGGACGGTAATGAAAAACTGTTTTTT
d_call: TRBD1; clone_size: NA; v_call: TRBV27; j_call: TRBJ1-5; cdr3_aa: CASSAGQAGQPQHF; cdr3_nt: TGTGCCAGCAGTGCGGGACAGGCGGGTCAGCCCCAGCATTTT
d_call: NA; clone_size: NA; v_call: TRBV5-8; j_call: TRBJ2-1; cdr3_aa: CASSWGGDGNEQIF; cdr3_nt: TGTGCCAGCAGCTGGGGCGGGGATGGGAATGAGCAGATCTTC
d_call: TRBD2; clone_size: once; v_call: TRBV19; j_call: TRBJ2-1; cdr3_aa: CASSITGLAGLYNEQFF; cdr3_nt: TGTGCCAGTAGTATCACAGGACTAGCGGGGTTGTATAATGAGCAGTTCTTC
d_call: TRBD1; clone_size: NA; v_call: TRBV27; j_call: TRBJ2-5; cdr3_aa: CASSFLSTPGGETQYF; cdr3_nt: TGTGCCAGCAGTTTCCTTTCCACACCAGGGGGAGAGACCCAGTACTTC
d_call: NA; clone_size: NA; v_call: TRBV20-1; j_call: TRBJ2-5; cdr3_aa: CSARDWEPQGMETQYF; cdr3_nt: TGCAGTGCTAGAGATTGGGAGCCACAGGGAATGGAGACCCAGTACTTC
d_call: NA; clone_size: NA; v_call: TRBV25-1; j_call: TRBJ1-4; cdr3_aa: CASTMDSEEKLFF; cdr3_nt: TGTGCCAGCACCATGGACAGTGAGGAAAAACTGTTTTTT
d_call: NA; clone_size: once; v_call: TRBV2; j_call: TRBJ2-7; cdr3_aa: CASSGTHYEQYF; cdr3_nt: TGTGCCAGCAGTGGGACGCACTACGAGCAGTACTTC
d_call: NA; clone_size: NA; v_call: TRBV6-1; j_call: TRBJ2-3; cdr3_aa: CASSERTPKNTDTQYF; cdr3_nt: TGTGCCAGCAGTGAAAGGACACCTAAAAATACAGATACGCAGTATTTT
d_call: NA; clone_size: once; v_call: TRBV28; j_call: TRBJ2-1; cdr3_aa: CASSWGWYNEQFF; cdr3_nt: TGTGCCAGCAGCTGGGGTTGGTACAATGAGCAGTTCTTC
d_call: TRBD2; clone_size: NA; v_call: TRBV29-1; j_call: TRBJ2-2; cdr3_aa: CSVRTSGRAYTGELFF; cdr3_nt: TGCAGCGTGCGGACTAGCGGGAGGGCGTATACCGGGGAGCTGTTTTTT
d_call: NA; clone_size: few; v_call: TRBV19; j_call: TRBJ2-1; cdr3_aa: CASSSYDEQFF; cdr3_nt: TGTGCCAGTTCCTCATACGATGAGCAGTTCTTC
d_call: TRBD2; clone_size: NA; v_call: TRBV2; j_call: TRBJ2-2; cdr3_aa: CASSHDGQGGTGELFF; cdr3_nt: TGTGCCAGCAGCCACGACGGGCAGGGAGGGACCGGGGAGCTGTTTTTT
d_call: TRBD2; clone_size: NA; v_call: TRBV29-1; j_call: TRBJ2-2; cdr3_aa: CSVKLAGDSTGELFF; cdr3_nt: TGCAGCGTTAAACTAGCGGGAGATTCGACCGGGGAGCTGTTTTTT
d_call: NA; clone_size: NA; v_call: TRBV12-5; j_call: TRBJ2-7; cdr3_aa: CASGGEKGDEQYF; cdr3_nt: TGTGCTAGTGGTGGGGAGAAAGGCGACGAGCAGTACTTC
d_call: TRBD2; clone_size: few; v_call: TRBV7-2; j_call: TRBJ2-3; cdr3_aa: CASSGKAGGLDTQYF; cdr3_nt: TGTGCCAGCAGCGGGAAAGCGGGAGGGTTAGATACGCAGTATTTT
d_call: NA; clone_size: NA; v_call: TRBV5-4; j_call: TRBJ2-5; cdr3_aa: CASSLGGSTQYF; cdr3_nt: TGTGCCAGCAGCTTGGGCGGATCGACCCAGTACTTC
d_call: NA; clone_size: NA; v_call: TRBV28; j_call: TRBJ2-3; cdr3_aa: CASSLFRDTQYF; cdr3_nt: TGTGCCAGCAGTTTATTCCGAGATACGCAGTATTTT
d_call: NA; clone_size: NA; v_call: TRBV6-1; j_call: TRBJ2-3; cdr3_aa: CASRAADTQYF; cdr3_nt: TGTGCCAGCAGAGCGGCGGATACGCAGTATTTT